One and the same sample provided the 21 T cell receptor beta chains below, sequenced in a study of blood T cell repertoires in COVID-19 (dated by TCRdb to the early 2020s). Libraries came from the immunoSEQ multiplex PCR assay. TCRdb mirrors the immuneACCESS table, restricted to in-frame sequences. Some clones are absent from its copies; in checked studies, under half trace to an unresolved V gene, and the reason for the others is unknown. The sample data list about 250,000 clones, and 88% of these were observed just once. 0.65% to 0.9% of the sample is taken by the ten largest. Sequenced material: peripheral blood. The receptors shown here come from a woman aged 25-40 years with acute or convalescent COVID-19.

This chain connects TRBV6-6 to TRBJ2-2, with D perhaps matching TRBD1 (5 bases). Trimming stripped 5 bases from V and 3 bases from J, with 7 bases between. The CDR3 runs to 13 residues. Germline V lookup: CDR1 MNHNY, CDR2 SVGAGI (reference sequence). The CDR3 sequence is CASSMTDTGELFF. The CDR3, as DNA: TGTGCCAGCAGTATGACAGACACCGGGGAGCTGTTTTTT.

CDR3 protein: CASSGGREAYNEQFF. The CDR3 bases are TGTGCCAGCAGTGGAGGGCGGGAGGCCTACAATGAGCAGTTCTTC. The chain is built from TRBV2 and TRBJ2-1; 8 bases agree with TRBD2. V was clipped by 4 bases and J by 2 bases; unmatched bases: 4. Germline V gives CDR1 SNHLY, CDR2 FYNNEI. This CDR3 comprises 15 residues.

Here the CDR3 reads CASSPTGKDEQFF. The CDR3 DNA sequence: TGTGCCAGTAGTCCGACGGGGAAGGATGAGCAGTTCTTC. The J gene is TRBJ2-1, the V gene TRBV19; D possibly corresponds to TRBD2 (5 bases). The germline V gene has CDR1 LNHDA and CDR2 SQIVND (reference sequence). The ends were cut back, 5 bases at V and 8 bases at J, with 13 bases in the middle. The CDR3 consists of 13 residues.

The chain couples TRBV6-4 to TRBJ2-6; TRBD1 aligns across 10 bases. The germline CDR1 and CDR2 sequences are MRHNA and SNTAGT. Unmatched junction bases numbered 18, after V lost 6 bases and J lost 4 bases. This CDR3 has 20 amino acids. As DNA, the CDR3 is TGTGCCAGCAGAGAGATGAGCCGGGACAGGGGTCTGAAAGGGGCCAACGTCCTGACTTTC. It yields the protein CASREMSRDRGLKGANVLTF.

The V call is TRBV3-1 (or the pseudogene TRBV3-2), the J call TRBJ1-2; 7 bases align to TRBD1. The V gene's germline CDR1 is LGHDT and CDR2 YNNKEL (reference sequence). J was trimmed by 2 bases and V by 5 bases; bases with no gene match: 2. CDR3 length equals 13 residues. The CDR3 nucleotides read TGTGCCAGCAGCTACAGGGGCAACTATGGCTACACCTTC. It is translated as CASSYRGNYGYTF.

The chain employs TRBV11-2 and TRBJ2-7, with D perhaps TRBD1 (6 bases). V gave up 0 bases and J gave up 12 bases, with 15 bases separating them. Germline V CDR1 and CDR2: SGHAT, FQNNGV. This CDR3 has 13 residues. CDR3 loop: CASSLEGLGGLYF. The DNA for the CDR3 is TGTGCCAGCAGCTTAGAAGGGCTAGGGGGATTGTACTTC.

The chain recombines TRBV6-2 or TRBV6-3 with TRBJ1-2; 11 positions match TRBD1. The CDR3 spans 13 residues. J lost 5 bases, V lost 6 bases, and 2 bases had no gene match. CDR1 and CDR2 (germline): MNHEY, SVGEGT. The CDR3 here is CASSWDRGYGYTF. CDR3 DNA: TGTGCCAGCAGCTGGGACAGGGGGTATGGCTACACCTTC.

The gene calls are TRBV30 and TRBJ1-1, with 9 bases matching TRBD1. V shed 2 bases, J shed 1 base, and the junction held 8 bases outside the gene matches. There are 16 residues in the CDR3. Germline values: CDR1 GTSNPN, CDR2 SVGIG (reference sequence). CDR3: CAWSKAGTGWNTEAFF. CDR3 nucleotide sequence: TGTGCCTGGAGTAAGGCCGGGACAGGGTGGAACACTGAAGCTTTCTTT. Full variable domain (rest looked up from reference TRBV30 and TRBJ1-1): SQTIHQWPATLVQPVGSPLSLECTVEGTSNPNLYWYRQAAGRGLQLLFYSVGIGQISSEVPQNLSASRPQDRQFILSSKKLLLSDSGFYLCAWSKAGTGWNTEAFFGQGTRLTVV.

V and J are TRBV19 and TRBJ1-1, with a possible D match to TRBD1 (6 bases). V lost 0 bases and J lost 1, with 12 bases in between. The CDR3 is 16 residues long. Germline CDR1 reads LNHDA; CDR2 reads SQIVND (reference sequence). DNA of the CDR3: TGTGCCAGTAGTATAGATATCGGACAGAAGAACACTGAAGCTTTCTTT. Amino acid sequence: CASSIDIGQKNTEAFF.

This clone has just one count. This chain connects TRBV7-8 to TRBJ1-1, with D possibly TRBD1 on 5 matching bases. Trimming left V 6 bases short and J 0 bases short, with 20 bases between. This CDR3 comprises 17 residues. Germline CDR1 reads SGHVS; CDR2 reads FQNEAQ. The CDR3 region has the DNA TGTGCCAGCAGTAAGGAGTGGGGCGACACTTTGAACACTGAAGCTTTCTTT. It translates to CASSKEWGDTLNTEAFF.

This rearrangement joins TRBV11-2 to TRBJ2-1; TRBD2 matches at 9 bases. The V gene's germline CDR1 is SGHAT and CDR2 FQNNGV. The J segment lost 6 bases and the V segment lost 2 bases, leaving 8 bases of the junction unmatched. CDR3 length equals 16 residues. CDR3 residues: CASSLFRVAGANEQFF. CDR3 coding DNA: TGTGCCAGCAGCTTATTCCGTGTAGCGGGGGCCAATGAGCAGTTCTTC.

The gene calls are TRBV5-1 and TRBJ2-7, with TRBD2 identical over 11 bases. The CDR3 is 16 residues long. The germline V gene has CDR1 SGHRS and CDR2 YFSETQ. The V segment lost 4 bases and the J segment 3 bases; nucleotides outside the gene matches: 9. The CDR3 loop is CASSRILAGVNYEQYF. The CDR3 coding sequence is TGCGCCAGCAGCCGTATACTAGCGGGAGTAAACTACGAGCAGTACTTC.

The V and J genes are TRBV3-1 (or the pseudogene TRBV3-2) and TRBJ1-2; the D gene is possibly TRBD1 (5 bases). Per germline, CDR1 LGHDT and CDR2 YNNKEL (reference sequence). Trimming pared 4 bases from V and 4 bases from J, leaving 16 bases between. The CDR3 is made up of 15 amino acids. CDR3 coding DNA: TGTGCCAGCAGCCTTGGGGCAGAGAGGACCTATGGCTACACCTTC. Translation gives CASSLGAERTYGYTF.

This clone was observed once. The rearrangement joins TRBV4-3 to TRBJ2-2, with D possibly matching TRBD1 (5 bases). The CDR3 contains 18 residues. V dropped 0 bases and J dropped 5 bases, with 19 bases sitting between them. Germline V gene data show CDR1 as LGHNA and CDR2 as YSLEER. The CDR3: CASSQDPLGVDDTGELFF. The CDR3 DNA sequence: TGCGCCAGCAGCCAAGATCCCCTAGGGGTCGATGATACCGGGGAGCTGTTTTTT.

V and J are TRBV4-2 and TRBJ2-3, with TRBD2 matching 14 bases. After removal of 1 base from V and 5 bases from J, the junction contained 2 bases not matched to a gene. This CDR3 spans 16 amino acids. From germline, CDR1 is LGHNA and CDR2 YNFKEQ. The DNA of the CDR3 is TGTGCCAGCAGCCAAGGACTAGCGGGAGGGGAAGATACGCAGTATTTT. Protein product: CASSQGLAGGEDTQYF.

The V gene is TRBV6-2 or TRBV6-3, the J gene TRBJ2-4; 7 nucleotides line up with TRBD1. V was pared by 4 bases and J by 0 bases, with 12 bases of the junction left unmatched. The CDR3 totals 18 residues. In germline, CDR1 is MNHEY, CDR2 SVGEGT. The CDR3 sequence is CASSSENRGLLAKNIQYF. Written as DNA, the CDR3 is TGTGCCAGCAGTTCCGAAAACAGGGGCCTTCTAGCCAAAAACATTCAGTACTTC.

This rearrangement joins TRBV3-1 (or the pseudogene TRBV3-2) to TRBJ2-5; 7 nucleotides align to TRBD1. From germline, CDR1 is LGHDT and CDR2 YNNKEL (reference sequence). V lost 0 bases, J lost 2 bases, and 6 bases stayed unmatched. The CDR3 is made up of 16 amino acids. CDR3 sequence: CASSQDLGTVQETQYF. In DNA, the CDR3 is TGTGCCAGCAGCCAAGATCTTGGGACAGTACAAGAGACCCAGTACTTC.

This chain uses TRBV5-6 with TRBJ2-5; TRBD1 aligns across 9 bases. The CDR3 has 16 residues. After removal of 2 bases from V and 5 bases from J, the junction contained 10 bases not matched to a gene. Germline CDR1 is SGHDT and CDR2 is YYEEEE. CDR3 bases: TGTGCCAGCAGCTTATGGGGACAGGGAACCGTGGAGACCCAGTACTTC. Its translation is CASSLWGQGTVETQYF. Based on the CDR3 plus reference TRBV5-6 and TRBJ2-5, the full variable domain is DAGVTQSPTHLIKTRGQQVTLRCSPKSGHDTVSWYQQALGQGPQFIFQYYEEEERQRGNFPDRFSGHQFPNYSSELNVNALLLGDSALYLCASSLWGQGTVETQYFGPGTRLLVL.

The V gene is TRBV7-9, the J gene TRBJ2-5; 7 nucleotides line up with TRBD2. Trimming cost V 7 bases and J 1 base; bases outside gene matches: 6. This CDR3 contains 14 residues. Germline V lookup: CDR1 SEHNR, CDR2 FQNEAQ (reference sequence). The CDR3 protein is CASIMTSTQETQYF. The DNA of the CDR3 is TGTGCCAGCATCATGACTAGCACCCAAGAGACCCAGTACTTC. The whole variable domain, filled in from reference TRBV7-9 and TRBJ2-5, reads DTGVSQNPRHKITKRGQNVTFRCDPISEHNRLYWYRQTLGQGPEFLTYFQNEAQLEKSRLLSDRFSAERPKGSFSTLEIQRTEQGDSAMYLCASIMTSTQETQYFGPGTRLLVL.

The rearrangement uses TRBV19 and TRBJ1-1; 8 bases are shared with TRBD1. Unmatched junction bases numbered 14, after V lost 7 bases and J lost 7 bases. The CDR3 is made up of 15 amino acids. Germline CDR1 reads LNHDA; CDR2 reads SQIVND (reference sequence). The CDR3 loop reads CASTDLGQGFGEAFF. CDR3 sequence (DNA): TGTGCCAGTACCGATTTAGGACAGGGATTTGGTGAAGCTTTCTTT.

The V gene is TRBV11-1, the J gene TRBJ2-7; 10 bases match TRBD2. The length of the CDR3 is 15 residues. The V gene's germline CDR1 is SGHAT and CDR2 FQDESV (reference sequence). After removal of 1 base from V and 3 bases from J, the junction contained 3 bases not matched to a gene. The CDR3 loop reads CASSLEEREGYEQYF. The DNA of the CDR3 is TGTGCCAGCAGCTTAGAGGAGCGGGAGGGCTACGAGCAGTACTTC.